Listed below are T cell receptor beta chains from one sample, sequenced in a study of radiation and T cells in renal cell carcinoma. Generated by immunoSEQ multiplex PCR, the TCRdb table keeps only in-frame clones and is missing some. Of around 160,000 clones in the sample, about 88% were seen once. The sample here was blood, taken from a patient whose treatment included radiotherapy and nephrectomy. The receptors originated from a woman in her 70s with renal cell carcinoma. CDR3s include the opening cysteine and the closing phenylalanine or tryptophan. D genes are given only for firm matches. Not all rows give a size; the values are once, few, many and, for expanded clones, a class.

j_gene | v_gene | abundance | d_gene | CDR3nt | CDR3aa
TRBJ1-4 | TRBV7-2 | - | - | TGTGCCAGCAGCCTAAGGACAGCCGAAAATGAAAAACTGTTTTTT | CASSLRTAENEKLFF
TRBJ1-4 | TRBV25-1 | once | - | TGTGCCAGCAGTGAATGGTGGGACGGGCCAAATGAAAAACTGTTTTTT | CASSEWWDGPNEKLFF
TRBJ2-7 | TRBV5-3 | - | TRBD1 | TGTGCCAGAAGCTTCGGGGACAGGGGGAACGAGCAGTACTTC | CARSFGDRGNEQYF
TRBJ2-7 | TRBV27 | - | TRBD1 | TGTGCCAGCAGTTTGCATCGCGGGACAGGGTTGGGGGAGCAGTACTTC | CASSLHRGTGLGEQYF
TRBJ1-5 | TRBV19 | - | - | TGTGCCAGTAGTCCCCCGTTTGTGACAAGTCAGCCCCAGCATTTT | CASSPPFVTSQPQHF
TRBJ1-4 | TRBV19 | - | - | TGTGCCAGTAGTATGTTCGGGGTTGGGGAAAAACTGTTTTTT | CASSMFGVGEKLFF
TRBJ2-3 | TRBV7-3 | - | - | TGTGCCAGCAGCTTAACTCCCGGGATCGGAGATACGCAGTATTTT | CASSLTPGIGDTQYF
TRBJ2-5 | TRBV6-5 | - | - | TGTGCCAGCAGTTACTCGATGGGGGCAGGGAGGGAGCAGTACTTC | CASSYSMGAGREQYF
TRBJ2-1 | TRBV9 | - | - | TGTGCCAGCAGCCCTCGGGGGAGCTCCTACAATGAGCAGTTCTTC | CASSPRGSSYNEQFF
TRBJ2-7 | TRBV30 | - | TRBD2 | TGTGCCTGGAGTGTAGGGGGAGCGGGGGGCTACGAGCAGTACTTC | CAWSVGGAGGYEQYF
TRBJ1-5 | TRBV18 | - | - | TGTGCCAGCTCATCTCAGGGGAATCAGCCCCAGCATTTT | CASSSQGNQPQHF
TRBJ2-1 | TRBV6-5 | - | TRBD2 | TGTGCCAGCAGTTACGGTGTAGCCAGTGGGGAGGGTGAGCAGTTCTTC | CASSYGVASGEGEQFF
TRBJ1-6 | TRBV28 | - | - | TGTGCCAGCAGCCTTACCCCCTCACCCCTCCACTTT | CASSLTPSPLHF
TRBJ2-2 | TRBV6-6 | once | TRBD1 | TGTGCCAGCAGTTACTCGACAGGGGGCACCGGGGAGCTGTTTTTT | CASSYSTGGTGELFF
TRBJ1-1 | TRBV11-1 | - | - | TGTGCCAGCAGCTTAGAAGGGGGGTTCAACACTGAAGCTTTCTTT | CASSLEGGFNTEAFF
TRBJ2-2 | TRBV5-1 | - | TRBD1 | TGCGCCAGCAGCTTACCTACAGGGGCCGGGGAGCTGTTTTTT | CASSLPTGAGELFF
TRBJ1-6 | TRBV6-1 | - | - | TGTGCCAGCAGTGAATTGACAGATAATTCACCCCTCCACTTT | CASSELTDNSPLHF
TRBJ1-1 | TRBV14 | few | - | TGTGCCAGCAGCCCAAGGGGGACGGCGAACACTGAAGCTTTCTTT | CASSPRGTANTEAFF
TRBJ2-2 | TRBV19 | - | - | TGTGCCAGTAGTCCGTCGACTAACACCGGGGAGCTGTTTTTT | CASSPSTNTGELFF
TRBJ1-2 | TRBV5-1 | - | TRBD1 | TGCGCCAGCAGCGCAGAGACAGGGTATGGCTACACCTTC | CASSAETGYGYTF
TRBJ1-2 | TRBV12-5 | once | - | TGTGCTAGTGGTGGGCAGGATAATGGCTACACCTTC | CASGGQDNGYTF
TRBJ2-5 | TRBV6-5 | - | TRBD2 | TGTGCCAGCAGTTATGGGGGGAGGGGCCGCAAGACCCAGTACTTC | CASSYGGRGRKTQYF
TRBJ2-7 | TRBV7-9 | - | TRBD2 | TGTGCCAGCAGCCCGGGACTAGCGGGGGGCGAGCAGTACTTC | CASSPGLAGGEQYF
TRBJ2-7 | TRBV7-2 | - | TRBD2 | TGTGCCAGCAGCTTACTAGCGGGGGGGCCTTACGAGCAGTACTTC | CASSLLAGGPYEQYF
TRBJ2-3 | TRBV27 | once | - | TGTGCCAGCAGTTCCCTCAGGGACAACACAGATACGCAGTATTTT | CASSSLRDNTDTQYF
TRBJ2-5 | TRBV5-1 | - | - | TGCGCCAGCAGCCACTTCGGCGAGACCCAGTACTTC | CASSHFGETQYF
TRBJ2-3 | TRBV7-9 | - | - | TGTGCCAGCAGCTTCCTGGAGGTGGGCACAGATACGCAGTATTTT | CASSFLEVGTDTQYF
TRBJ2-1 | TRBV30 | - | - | TGTGCCTGGAGCCTCCTTGTGGGGAATGAGCAGTTCTTC | CAWSLLVGNEQFF
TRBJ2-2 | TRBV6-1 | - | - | TGTGCCAGCACCCCGTCAGGGACGAACACCGGGGAGCTGTTTTTT | CASTPSGTNTGELFF
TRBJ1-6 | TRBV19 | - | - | TGTGCCAGTTCCGGGGGAGGTGGTTCACCCCTCCACTTT | CASSGGGGSPLHF
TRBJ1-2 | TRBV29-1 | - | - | TGCAGCGTTGAGAAAACTTATGGCTACACCTTC | CSVEKTYGYTF
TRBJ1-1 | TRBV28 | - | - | TGTGCCAGCAGTTTACGGAGGGTGGAGTCTTTCTTT | CASSLRRVESFF
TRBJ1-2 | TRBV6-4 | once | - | TGTGCCAGCAGTGACTCAATTGGGAATGGCTACACCTTC | CASSDSIGNGYTF
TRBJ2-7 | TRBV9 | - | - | TGTGCCAGCAGCACCGGGACACCCTACGAGCAGTACTTC | CASSTGTPYEQYF
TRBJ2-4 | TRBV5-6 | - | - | TGTGCCAGCACCCTGGGGGTCTACGGGGTTCAGTACTTC | CASTLGVYGVQYF
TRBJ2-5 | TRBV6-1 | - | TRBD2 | TGTGCCAGCAGTGAGTCGCTAGCGGGGGGCCGGGAGACCCAGTACTTC | CASSESLAGGRETQYF
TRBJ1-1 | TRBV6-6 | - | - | TGTGCCAGCGGGCTCGGACGGCGGAACACTGAAGCTTTCTTT | CASGLGRRNTEAFF
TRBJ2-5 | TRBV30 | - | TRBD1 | TGTGCCGGGACAGGTGGTTTTCGGGAGACCCAGTACTTC | CAGTGGFRETQYF
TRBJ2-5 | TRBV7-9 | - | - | TGTGCCAGCAGCTTAGTTTGGAGCCAAGAGACCCAGTACTTC | CASSLVWSQETQYF
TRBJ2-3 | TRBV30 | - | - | TGTGCCTGGAGTGGGGCGTGGGACTCCCGCACAGATACGCAGTATTTT | CAWSGAWDSRTDTQYF
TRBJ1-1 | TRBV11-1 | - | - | TGTGCCAGCAGCTTAGATAGGTCCTCCAACACTGAAGCTTTCTTT | CASSLDRSSNTEAFF
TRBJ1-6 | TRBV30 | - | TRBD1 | TGTGCCTGGAGTGTAGAATTTGGACAGGGAGGGTCACCCCTCCACTTT | CAWSVEFGQGGSPLHF
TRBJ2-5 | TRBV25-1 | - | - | TGTGCCAGCAGTGAATCCGGGGTCGAGACCCAGTACTTC | CASSESGVETQYF
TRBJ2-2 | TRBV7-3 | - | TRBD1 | TGTGCCAGCAGCCTCCTGGGACAGCCGAACACCGGGGAGCTGTTTTTT | CASSLLGQPNTGELFF
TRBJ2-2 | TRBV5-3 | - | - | TGTGCCAGCACCGAGCACTCCGGGGCAGGTACCGGGGAGCTGTTTTTT | CASTEHSGAGTGELFF
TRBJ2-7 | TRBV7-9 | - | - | TGTGCCAGCAGCTTAGGGGACGGACCCTACGAGCAGTACTTC | CASSLGDGPYEQYF
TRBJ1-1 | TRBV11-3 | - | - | TGTGCCAGCAGCTTACCACAGGCGAACACTGAAGCTTTCTTT | CASSLPQANTEAFF
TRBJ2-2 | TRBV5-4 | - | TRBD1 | TGTGCCAGCAGCTTCAGGGGGCTGGACACCGGGGAGCTGTTTTTT | CASSFRGLDTGELFF
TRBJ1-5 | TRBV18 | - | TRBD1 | TGTGCCAGCTCCCCAGGGGGCGGCAATCAGCCCCAGCATTTT | CASSPGGGNQPQHF
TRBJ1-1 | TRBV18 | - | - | TGTGCCAGCTCACTCGGGACGTACACTGAAGCTTTCTTT | CASSLGTYTEAFF
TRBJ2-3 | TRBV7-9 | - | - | TGTGCCAGCAGCTTTTCGATTAGCGGCACAGATACGCAGTATTTT | CASSFSISGTDTQYF
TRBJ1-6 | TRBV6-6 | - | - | TGTGCCAGCAGTACCCGGGACCCTTTCTCGTCGCTCCACTTT | CASSTRDPFSSLHF
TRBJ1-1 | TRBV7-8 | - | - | TGTGCCAGCAGCTTAGCGCGGGGGGTAACCATGAACACTGAAGCTTTCTTT | CASSLARGVTMNTEAFF
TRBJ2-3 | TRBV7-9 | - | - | TGTGCCAGCAGCTTAGGGGTAGCGGAGGGTAGAGATACGCAGTATTTT | CASSLGVAEGRDTQYF
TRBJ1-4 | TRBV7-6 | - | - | TGTGCCAGCAGCTTAGGGGCAGGCGCGAATGAAAAACTGTTTTTT | CASSLGAGANEKLFF
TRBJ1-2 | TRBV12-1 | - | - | TGTGCCAGCAGCGAACCGACAGGGAAACCGTCGTGTAACTATGGCTACACCTTC | CASSEPTGKPSCNYGYTF